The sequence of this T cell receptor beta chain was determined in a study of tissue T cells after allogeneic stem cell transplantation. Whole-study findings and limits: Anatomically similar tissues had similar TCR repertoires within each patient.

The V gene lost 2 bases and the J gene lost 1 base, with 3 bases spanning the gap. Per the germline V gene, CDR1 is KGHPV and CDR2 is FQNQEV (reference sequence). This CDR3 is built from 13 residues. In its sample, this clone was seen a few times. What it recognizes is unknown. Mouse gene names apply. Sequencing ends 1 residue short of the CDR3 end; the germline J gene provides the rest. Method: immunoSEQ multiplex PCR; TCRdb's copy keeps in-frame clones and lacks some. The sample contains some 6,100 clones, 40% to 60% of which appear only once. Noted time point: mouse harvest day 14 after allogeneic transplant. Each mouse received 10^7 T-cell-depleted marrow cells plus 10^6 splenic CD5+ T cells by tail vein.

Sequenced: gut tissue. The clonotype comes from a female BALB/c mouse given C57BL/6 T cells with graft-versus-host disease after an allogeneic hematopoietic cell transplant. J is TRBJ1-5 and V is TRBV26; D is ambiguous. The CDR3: CASSLGNNQAPLF. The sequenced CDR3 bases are TGTGCCAGCAGTCTGGGGAACAACCAGGCTCCGCTT.